Presented here are 25 T cell receptor beta chains from one specimen sequenced in a study of blood T cell repertoires in COVID-19. TCRdb's table, derived via immunoSEQ multiplex PCR, lists solely in-frame clones and lacks some. There are 65,000 to 80,000 clones in the sample; approximately 88% occur only once, and 5.8% lies in the top ten. Sequencing used peripheral blood. The origin of the receptors is a middle-aged man with active COVID-19.

The chain couples TRBV2 to TRBJ2-6; D ambiguous. The V gene lost 1 base and the J gene lost 4 bases, with 11 bases spanning the gap. The CDR3 is made up of 16 amino acids. Looked up from germline, CDR1 is SNHLY and CDR2 is FYNNEI. CDR3 DNA: TGTGCCAGCAGTGAAGACACATTAACGGGGGCCAACGTCCTGACTTTC. Its translation: CASSEDTLTGANVLTF.

This clone was detected a few times. The genes are TRBV9 and TRBJ2-5; 13 nucleotides line up with TRBD2. V was pared by 4 bases and J by 5 bases, with 8 bases of the junction left unmatched. The length of the CDR3 is 16 residues. Germline V gene sequence: CDR1 SGDLS, CDR2 YYNGEE. This CDR3 reads CASSRTSGRATETQYF. The CDR3 DNA reads TGTGCCAGCAGCCGAACTAGCGGGAGGGCCACGGAGACCCAGTACTTC.

The chain combines TRBV7-2 with TRBJ2-1; D not resolved. The CDR3 runs to 13 residues. In germline, CDR1 is SGHTA, CDR2 FQGNSA. The V and J ends lost 4 bases and 5 bases respectively, with 9 bases between them. The CDR3 nucleotides are TGTGCCAGCAGCTATTCTATCCACAATGAGCAGTTCTTC. Translation: CASSYSIHNEQFF.

Only one count was recorded for this clone. The chain combines TRBV5-1 with TRBJ2-5, with 9 positions matching TRBD2. The CDR3 is made up of 18 amino acids. The trim removed 4 bases at V and 5 bases at J, leaving 18 bases unmatched. Germline V gene sequence: CDR1 SGHRS, CDR2 YFSETQ. The CDR3 coding sequence is TGCGCCAGCAGCCTATCTGGCGATAGCGGGGGCCTGGGGGAGACCCAGTACTTC. Its protein product is CASSLSGDSGGLGETQYF.

Comments on this clone: Other DNA sequences in this specimen translate into the identical CDR3. The chain is built from TRBV24-1 and TRBJ1-4; no clear D gene. V was trimmed by 2 bases and J by 1 base, leaving 7 bases between them. CDR1 KGHDR and CDR2 SFDVKD come from the germline V gene. The CDR3 sequence is 15 residues long. CDR3 region: CATSDSRGTNEKLFF. CDR3 nucleotides: TGTGCCACCAGTGATTCCCGAGGAACTAATGAAAAACTGTTTTTT.

The chain uses TRBV5-1 and TRBJ2-2; possibly TRBD2 for D (5 bases). The length of the CDR3 is 15 residues. V lost 0 bases to trimming and J lost 2 bases, with 8 bases between them. Germline CDR1 is SGHRS and CDR2 is YFSETQ. The CDR3 DNA reads TGCGCCAGCAGCTTGGTTAGCGATAACACCGGGGAGCTGTTTTTT. It codes for CASSLVSDNTGELFF. Complete variable domain (other parts from reference TRBV5-1 and TRBJ2-2): KAGVTQTPRYLIKTRGQQVTLSCSPISGHRSVSWYQQTPGQGLQFLFEYFSETQRNKGNFPGRFSGRQFSNSRSEMNVSTLELGDSALYLCASSLVSDNTGELFFGEGSRLTVL.

V gene TRBV7-9 combines with J gene TRBJ2-2; no firm D call. V was cut by 0 bases and J by 12 bases, with 23 bases left in between. Looked up from germline, CDR1 is SEHNR and CDR2 is FQNEAQ (reference sequence). The CDR3 consists of 17 residues. CDR3 DNA sequence: TGTGCCAGCAGCTTAGCGTCGGCCGTTAGAGAACCGGGTCAGCTGTTTTTT. Its translation is CASSLASAVREPGQLFF.

V and J are TRBV12-3 or TRBV12-4 and TRBJ1-1; a weak D match, TRBD1 (6 bases). The CDR3 extends over 12 amino acids. With 5 bases removed from V and 6 bases from J, the gap between germline ends came to 10 bases. CDR3 amino acids: CASSADSAEAFF. The CDR3 DNA is TGTGCCAGCAGTGCGGACAGTGCTGAAGCTTTCTTT.

The rearrangement links TRBV6-6 to TRBJ1-6; TRBD1 matches at 7 bases. The CDR3 has 15 amino acids. CDR1 and CDR2 from the germline V gene are MNHNY and SVGAGI (reference sequence). V was clipped by 5 bases and J by 7 bases; unmatched bases: 8. The CDR3 here is CASSDPTGRNSPLHF. CDR3 DNA: TGTGCCAGCAGTGACCCGACAGGGAGAAATTCACCCCTCCACTTT.

The V call is TRBV4-1, the J call TRBJ2-1, with 14 bases fitting TRBD2. V shed 0 bases, J shed 4 bases, and the junction held 8 bases outside the gene matches. Per the germline V gene, CDR1 is MGHRA and CDR2 is YSYEKL. This CDR3 comprises 19 residues. In DNA form, the CDR3 reads TGCGCCAGCAGCCAAGATTTGACTAGCGGGGGGGTATGGTACAATGAGCAGTTCTTC. Protein: CASSQDLTSGGVWYNEQFF.

The V call is TRBV7-2, the J call TRBJ2-5; 7 bases are shared with TRBD1. CDR3 size: 13 residues. Germline V gene sequence: CDR1 SGHTA, CDR2 FQGNSA. Trimming cost V 8 bases and J 4 bases; bases outside gene matches: 7. In nucleotides, the CDR3 is TGTGCCAGCGGATTACAGGGGAGAGAGACCCAGTACTTC. Protein sequence: CASGLQGRETQYF.

The J gene is TRBJ2-5, the V gene TRBV28, with 7 bases aligning to TRBD1. V lost 7 bases, J lost 2 bases, and 7 bases stayed unmatched. Germline CDR1 is MDHEN and CDR2 is SYDVKM. The CDR3 is 14 amino acids. In DNA, the CDR3 is TGTGCCAGCAAAGTGGACAGGCTACAAGAGACCCAGTACTTC. It yields the protein CASKVDRLQETQYF.

The genes are TRBV27 and TRBJ2-3; 8 bases map to TRBD1. After removal of 4 bases from V and 1 base from J, the junction contained 4 bases not matched to a gene. The CDR3 loop spans 15 amino acids. Germline V gene sequence: CDR1 MNHEY, CDR2 SMNVEV (reference sequence). CDR3 sequence: CASSSGQGRTDTQYF. CDR3 DNA: TGTGCCAGCAGTTCCGGACAGGGACGCACAGATACGCAGTATTTT.

The rearrangement uses TRBV29-1 and TRBJ2-1; 7 bases are shared with TRBD2. This CDR3 region has 13 residues. Germline lookup yields CDR1 SQVTM and CDR2 ANQGSEA. Unmatched junction bases numbered 7, after V lost 3 bases and J lost 8 bases. This chain's CDR3 is CSVEVGGDDEQFF. The CDR3 DNA sequence: TGCAGCGTTGAGGTGGGGGGGGACGATGAGCAGTTCTTC.

The chain links TRBV7-9 to TRBJ1-4; 7 positions agree with TRBD1. The CDR3 has 16 residues. V shed 1 base, J shed 4 bases, and the junction held 6 bases outside the gene matches. Germline V CDR1 and CDR2: SEHNR, FQNEAQ (reference sequence). CDR3 loop: CASSLGPGGNNEKLFF. CDR3 in DNA: TGTGCCAGCAGCTTAGGGCCAGGGGGGAATAATGAAAAACTGTTTTTT.

The chain links TRBV19 to TRBJ2-2; D is unclear. V was pared by 5 bases and J by 3 bases, with 7 bases between. The CDR3 covers 13 residues. CDR1 and CDR2 (germline): LNHDA, SQIVND (reference sequence). The CDR3 sequence is CASSAVYTGELFF. For the CDR3, the DNA is TGTGCCAGTAGTGCGGTTTACACCGGGGAGCTGTTTTTT.

A word on this clone: Mismatch with germline at one junction end may stem from a read error. The rearrangement uses TRBV5-1 and TRBJ1-4, with D possibly matching TRBD1 (6 bases). The CDR3 has 14 residues. Germline CDR1 SGHRS, CDR2 YFSETQ. CDR3 in DNA: TGCGCCAGCAGCTTGCGGACAGCCGATGAAGAACTGTTTTTT. It specifies CASSLRTADEELFF.

V usage is TRBV28 and J usage is TRBJ2-7, with TRBD1 matching over 10 bases. The length of the CDR3 is 13 residues. The junction had 7 bases not matched to a gene; V was cut back by 9 bases and J by 5 bases. Germline CDR1 reads MDHEN; CDR2 reads SYDVKM. CDR3 protein: CASRTGGINEQYF. The CDR3 DNA follows: TGTGCCAGTCGGACAGGGGGGATCAACGAGCAGTACTTC.

This clone is a singleton in its sample. V and J are TRBV19 and TRBJ2-3; D remains unclear. This CDR3 contains 14 residues. Per germline, CDR1 LNHDA and CDR2 SQIVND (reference sequence). The V gene lost 6 bases and the J gene lost 0 bases, with 10 bases spanning the gap. CDR3 nucleotide sequence: TGTGCCAGTAGCTTAACAGAGAGCACAGATACGCAGTATTTT. Translation gives CASSLTESTDTQYF.

The chain recombines TRBV20-1 with TRBJ2-1, with TRBD2 identical over 7 bases. The V gene end was trimmed by 5 bases and the J gene end by 12 bases; junction bases not matched to a gene: 7. The CDR3 spans 11 residues. Germline assignment: CDR1 DFQATT and CDR2 SNEGSKA (reference sequence). In DNA, the CDR3 is TGCAGTGCTCAAGAGGCTAGCGGGCAGTTCTTC. Its translation is CSAQEASGQFF.

The chain employs TRBV7-3 and TRBJ2-2, with TRBD2 matching 10 bases. Germline loops: CDR1 SGHTA, CDR2 FQGTGA. V lost 1 base, J lost 6 bases, and 11 bases stayed unmatched. This CDR3 spans 18 amino acids. The CDR3 protein is CASSLKGGASGRPGELFF. The CDR3 DNA reads as TGTGCCAGCAGCTTAAAGGGCGGGGCTAGCGGGAGACCCGGGGAGCTGTTTTTT.

The rearrangement links TRBV28 to TRBJ2-7, with TRBD1 identical over 7 bases. Germline V lookup: CDR1 MDHEN, CDR2 SYDVKM. The CDR3 loop spans 14 amino acids. Trimming took 6 bases from V and 2 from J; bases not matched to a gene: 7. The CDR3 region is CASSGRDSTYEQYF. Written as DNA, the CDR3 is TGTGCCAGCAGCGGCCGGGACAGCACCTACGAGCAGTACTTC.

This rearrangement joins TRBV5-8 to TRBJ2-1, with 8 bases identical to TRBD1. Germline-derived CDR1 and CDR2 are SGHTS and YDEGEE. V trimming: 3 bases; J trimming: 2 bases; junction bases outside the gene matches: 10. This CDR3 has 17 residues. The DNA for the CDR3 is TGTGCCAGCAGCTCCCCGGGACAGGTGAGGACCTACAATGAGCAGTTCTTC. This translates into CASSSPGQVRTYNEQFF.

This chain links TRBV27 with TRBJ1-6, with D perhaps matching TRBD1 (5 bases). CDR3 size: 14 residues. The germline V gene has CDR1 MNHEY and CDR2 SMNVEV (reference sequence). Between the trimmed V and J ends, which lost 6 bases and 5 bases, there was a span of 11 bases. Here the CDR3 reads CASSPRGNNSPLHF. The CDR3 DNA reads as TGTGCCAGCAGCCCCCGGGGGAATAATTCACCCCTCCACTTT.

This chain links TRBV30 with TRBJ2-2, with 11 bases matching TRBD2. V shed 4 bases, J shed 5 bases, and the junction held 12 bases outside the gene matches. The germline V gene encodes CDR1 GTSNPN and CDR2 SVGIG (reference sequence). The CDR3 extends over 17 amino acids. This chain's CDR3 is CAWKDLAGGRITGELFF. The CDR3 nucleotides are TGTGCCTGGAAAGACCTAGCGGGGGGCCGAATTACCGGGGAGCTGTTTTTT.